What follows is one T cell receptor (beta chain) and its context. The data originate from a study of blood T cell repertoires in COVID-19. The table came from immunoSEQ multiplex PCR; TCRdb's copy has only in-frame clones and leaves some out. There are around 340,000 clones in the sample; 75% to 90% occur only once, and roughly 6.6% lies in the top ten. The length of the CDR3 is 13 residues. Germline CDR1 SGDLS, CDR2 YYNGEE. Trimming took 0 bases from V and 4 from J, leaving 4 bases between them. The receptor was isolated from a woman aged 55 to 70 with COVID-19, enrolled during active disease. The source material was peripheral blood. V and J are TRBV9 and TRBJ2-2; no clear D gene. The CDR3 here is CASSVDLTGELFF. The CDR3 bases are TGTGCCAGCAGCGTAGATCTCACCGGGGAGCTGTTTTTT.